Each of the 30 T cell receptor beta chains below was sequenced from the same sample in a study of neurological immune-mediated disorders. Using its own MiXCR run on the 5' RACE reads, TCRdb lists one record per CDR3 protein. The sample lists tens of thousands of distinct CDR3 sequences; roughly 2% were seen once. Sequences were obtained from PBMCs. All receptors derive from a woman in her 40s with multiple sclerosis.

This clonotype was counted many times. The chain couples TRBV3-1 to TRBJ2-7; D possibly corresponds to TRBD1 (5 bases). Between the trimmed V and J ends, which lost 0 bases and 2 bases, there was a span of 14 bases. Germline CDR1 reads LGHDT; CDR2 reads YNNKEL (reference sequence). This CDR3 spans 16 amino acids. The CDR3 region has the DNA TGTGCCAGCAGCCAAGATCCGGCAGGGTTCCCCTACGAGCAGTACTTC. It is translated as CASSQDPAGFPYEQYF.

The chain links TRBV5-1 to TRBJ1-2; TRBD1 aligns across 7 bases. Trimming at V came to 7 bases and at J to 3 bases, leaving 6 bases not matched to a gene. The germline CDR1 and CDR2 sequences are SGHRS and YFSETQ. This CDR3 is 13 amino acids long. The DNA of the CDR3 is TGCGCCAGCGCGGAGACAGGGTACTATGGCTACACCTTC. Protein sequence: CASAETGYYGYTF.

The chain carries TRBV27 and TRBJ2-7; D remains ambiguous. Germline V gene sequence: CDR1 MNHEY, CDR2 SMNVEV (reference sequence). Trimming pared 2 bases from V and 3 bases from J, leaving 20 bases between. The CDR3 is made up of 17 amino acids. The CDR3 bases are TGTGCCAGCAGTTTAAATGGGTCGCCGGCAGCCCGCTACGAGCAGTACTTC. Its translation: CASSLNGSPAARYEQYF.

Ten or more counts support this clonotype. With a much larger clone just one base away, this may be a read error. The V and J genes are TRBV29-1 and TRBJ2-5, with 8 positions matching TRBD1. The CDR3 contains 13 residues. Germline V lookup: CDR1 SQVTM, CDR2 ANQGSEA. V dropped 7 bases and J dropped 7; count of bases not matched to a gene: 11. CDR3 nucleotides: TGCAGCGCCTCGGGACTCCAGGGGGCGACCCAGTACTTC. Translation: CSASGLQGATQYF.

In this sample, this clonotype turned up many times. The chain recombines TRBV2 with TRBJ2-3; unclear D gene. The CDR3 has 13 amino acids. The V end was cut by 4 bases, the J end by 4 bases, with 9 bases between. Germline-derived CDR1 and CDR2 are SNHLY and FYNNEI. The CDR3 sequence: CASSVDGSDTQYF. The DNA of the CDR3 is TGTGCCAGCAGTGTGGACGGTTCAGATACGCAGTATTTT.

This clonotype was seen at least ten times. V usage is TRBV6-5 and J usage is TRBJ2-6; a possible D gene is TRBD2 (6 bases). Per germline, CDR1 MNHEY and CDR2 SVGAGI. Deletions cut 7 bases from V and 0 bases from J, with 13 bases between. This CDR3 is built from 16 residues. The CDR3 here is CASTRDGSSGANVLTF. The CDR3 DNA follows: TGTGCCAGCACCCGGGACGGGAGCTCTGGGGCCAACGTCCTGACTTTC.

This clonotype was observed many times. The chain couples TRBV5-1 to TRBJ2-7; D call uncertain. CDR1 is SGHRS and CDR2 is YFSETQ in the germline V gene. V dropped 0 bases and J dropped 5 bases, with 15 bases sitting between them. There are 15 residues in the CDR3. CDR3 sequence reads: CASSLAGSSVNEQYF. CDR3 DNA sequence: TGCGCCAGCAGCTTGGCCGGAAGCTCTGTAAACGAGCAGTACTTC. Full variable domain (remainder filled in from reference TRBV5-1 and TRBJ2-7): KAGVTQTPRYLIKTRGQQVTLSCSPISGHRSVSWYQQTPGQGLQFLFEYFSETQRNKGNFPGRFSGRQFSNSRSEMNVSTLELGDSALYLCASSLAGSSVNEQYFGPGTRLTVT.

This clonotype was counted at least ten times. V gene TRBV5-1 combines with J gene TRBJ1-4, with 7 bases identical to TRBD1. The CDR3 spans 14 residues. Trimming at V came to 2 bases and at J to 8 bases, leaving 6 bases not matched to a gene. Germline V lookup: CDR1 SGHRS, CDR2 YFSETQ. For the CDR3, the DNA is TGCGCCAGCAGCTTACAGGGGTTCAAGGAAAAACTGTTTTTT. It codes for CASSLQGFKEKLFF.

This clonotype was observed at least ten times. This rearrangement joins TRBV3-1 to TRBJ2-3; D is ambiguous. The germline gives CDR1 LGHDT, CDR2 YNNKEL (reference sequence). V was pared by 4 bases and J by 6 bases, with 8 bases between. The CDR3 covers 12 residues. In nucleotides, the CDR3 is TGTGCCAGCAGCCCCGGGTGGGATACGCAGTATTTT. It specifies CASSPGWDTQYF.

In this sample, this clonotype turned up many times. This chain links TRBV7-9 with TRBJ1-2, with D uncertain. Per the germline V gene, CDR1 is SEHNR and CDR2 is FQNEAQ (reference sequence). CDR3 length: 12 amino acids. Trimming took off 10 bases at V and 2 bases at J, with 11 bases between the two ends. In nucleotides, the CDR3 is TGTGCCATCCGGGCCGAGAACTATGGCTACACCTTC. Translation: CAIRAENYGYTF.

This clonotype was picked up many times. The chain carries TRBV20-1 and TRBJ2-5; 8 nucleotides match TRBD1. CDR1 is DFQATT, CDR2 SNEGSKA, per germline (reference sequence). The CDR3 covers 14 residues. The V gene end was trimmed by 3 bases and the J gene end by 4 bases; junction bases not matched to a gene: 7. This CDR3 is CSASGRGLRETQYF. DNA for the CDR3: TGCAGTGCTAGTGGCAGGGGGCTAAGAGAGACCCAGTACTTC.

This clonotype appeared many times. This chain connects TRBV5-6 to TRBJ1-1, with a possible D match to TRBD1 (5 bases). Germline V gene sequence: CDR1 SGHDT, CDR2 YYEEEE. The CDR3 has 17 residues. V lost 1 base and J 0 bases, leaving 16 bases between the germline ends. The CDR3 region is CASSLPTQTDMNTEAFF. CDR3 coding DNA: TGTGCCAGCAGCTTGCCCACACAGACAGACATGAACACTGAAGCTTTCTTT.

The table lists this clonotype with many counts. This chain connects TRBV7-8 to TRBJ1-2, with D maybe TRBD1 (5 bases). The CDR3 consists of 15 residues. Trimming shortened V by 5 bases and J by 4 bases, and 17 bases separated the two germline ends. Germline assignment: CDR1 SGHVS and CDR2 FQNEAQ. The CDR3 reads CASSGSRDPVYGYTF. In nucleotides, the CDR3 is TGTGCCAGCAGCGGCTCCCGGGACCCAGTCTATGGCTACACCTTC.

This clonotype occurred many times. V is TRBV12-3 or TRBV12-4 and J is TRBJ2-7; D remains ambiguous. The germline V and J ends were trimmed by 3 bases and 1 base, with 10 bases remaining between them. The CDR3 length is 14 residues. The CDR3 DNA sequence: TGTGCCAGCAGTTTCCGTCTTAATTCCTACGAGCAGTACTTC. It specifies CASSFRLNSYEQYF.

This clonotype has at least ten counts. The chain couples TRBV6-5 to TRBJ1-6; TRBD1 matches at 9 bases. CDR1 MNHEY and CDR2 SVGAGI come from the germline V gene. V lost 7 bases and J lost 7; bases outside the gene matches: 8. The CDR3 has 15 residues. CDR3 DNA: TGTGCCAGCACCTACCAGACAGGGGGGAATTCACCCCTCCACTTT. Protein sequence: CASTYQTGGNSPLHF.

This clonotype was detected ten times or more. The chain joins TRBV11-2 to TRBJ1-3; D uncertain. Trimming removed 0 bases from V and 1 base from J, with 4 bases in between. The CDR3 has 14 residues. CDR1 and CDR2 (germline): SGHAT, FQNNGV. CDR3 in DNA: TGTGCCAGCAGCTTAGATCATTCTGGAAACACCATATATTTT. It specifies CASSLDHSGNTIYF.

This clonotype was counted many times. The V call is TRBV7-2, the J call TRBJ1-6; tentative D call: TRBD1 (5 bases). This CDR3 has 12 amino acids. CDR1 and CDR2 (germline): SGHTA, FQGNSA. V lost 5 bases and J lost 10, with 9 bases in between. CDR3 sequence reads: CASSPQGSPLHF. In DNA form, the CDR3 reads TGTGCCAGCAGCCCTCAGGGATCACCCCTCCACTTT.

In its sample, this clonotype was seen many times. The CDR3 nucleotides read TGCGCCAGCAGCTTGTGGTCCCTAGTGGGCCCTATGAACACTGAAGCTTTCTTT. Amino acids: CASSLWSLVGPMNTEAFF. The genes are TRBV5-1 and TRBJ1-1; D is ambiguous. The V and J ends lost 1 base and 0 bases respectively, with 19 bases between them. Germline V gene sequence: CDR1 SGHRS, CDR2 YFSETQ. CDR3 length: 18 residues.

This clonotype occurred a few times. A much larger clone lies one base from this, so it may be a read error. The chain uses TRBV5-1 and TRBJ2-3, with 16 bases aligning to TRBD2. Germline V gene data show CDR1 as SGHRS and CDR2 as YFSETQ. The CDR3 totals 20 residues. Here the CDR3 reads CASSVSPLGTSGGATDTKYF. DNA for the CDR3: TGCGCCAGCAGCGTAAGTCCTTTAGGGACTAGCGGGGGGGCCACAGATACGAAGTATTTT. Full variable domain (remainder filled in from reference TRBV5-1 and TRBJ2-3): KAGVTQTPRYLIKTRGQQVTLSCSPISGHRSVSWYQQTPGQGLQFLFEYFSETQRNKGNFPGRFSGRQFSNSRSEMNVSTLELGDSALYLCASSVSPLGTSGGATDTKYFGPGTRLTVL.

This clonotype has at least ten counts. CDR3 coding DNA: TGTGCCAGCTCACCACGGAGGCAGGAAGCAACTAACTATGGCTACACCTTC. Translating gives CASSPRRQEATNYGYTF. This chain joins TRBV18 and TRBJ1-2, with D unclear. There are 17 residues in the CDR3. Germline values: CDR1 KGHSH, CDR2 LQKENI. Trimming stripped 1 base from V and 0 bases from J, with 15 bases between.

In this sample, this clonotype turned up many times. V is TRBV7-2 and J is TRBJ2-3; 7 bases are a match to TRBD2. The germline V gene has CDR1 SGHTA and CDR2 FQGNSA. With V trimmed by 3 bases and J by 3 bases, 3 bases remained unmatched. The CDR3 covers 14 residues. The CDR3 sequence is CASSFRGLTDTQYF. The CDR3 DNA sequence: TGTGCCAGCAGCTTCCGGGGACTAACAGATACGCAGTATTTT.

This clonotype has at least ten counts. The rearrangement links TRBV29-1 to TRBJ2-7, with TRBD2 as a possible D gene (6 bases). Germline V gene lookup returns CDR1 SQVTM and CDR2 ANQGSEA. This CDR3 is 10 amino acids long. V was pared by 5 bases and J by 4 bases, with 6 bases between. CDR3 sequence: CSVRGYEQYF. CDR3 DNA sequence: TGCAGCGTTCGGGGGTACGAGCAGTACTTC.

This clonotype has at least ten counts. The chain recombines TRBV3-1 with TRBJ2-2; D ambiguous. This CDR3 has 15 amino acids. Trimming pared 1 base from V and 1 base from J, leaving 7 bases between. CDR1 LGHDT and CDR2 YNNKEL come from the germline V gene (reference sequence). The CDR3 DNA reads as TGTGCCAGCAGCCAAGTTCAAGGGAACACCGGGGAGCTGTTTTTT. Protein sequence: CASSQVQGNTGELFF.

This clonotype was counted between two and nine times. V gene TRBV7-6 combines with J gene TRBJ2-1, with 10 bases fitting TRBD1. The germline V gene encodes CDR1 SGHVS and CDR2 FNYEAQ. V lost 3 bases, J lost 8 bases, and 7 bases stayed unmatched. The CDR3 is 15 residues long. In DNA form, the CDR3 reads TGTGCCAGCAGCTTTACCGACAGGGGGCCTGATGAGCAGTTCTTC. It translates to CASSFTDRGPDEQFF.

This clonotype was seen at least ten times. The CDR3 loop is CASSSRRTSGVSDTQYF. DNA for the CDR3: TGTGCCAGCAGCTCCCGCCGGACTAGCGGGGTATCAGATACGCAGTATTTT. This sequence joins TRBV11-2 and TRBJ2-3, with 12 bases that match TRBD2. Unmatched junction bases numbered 9, after V lost 4 bases and J lost 4 bases. The CDR3 contains 17 residues. Germline values: CDR1 SGHAT, CDR2 FQNNGV.

This clonotype was seen ten or more times. This chain uses TRBV3-1 with TRBJ1-2, with D possibly being TRBD1 (6 bases). Trimming cost V 1 base and J 2 bases, with 11 bases left between them. The CDR3 has 15 residues. Germline lookup yields CDR1 LGHDT and CDR2 YNNKEL (reference sequence). CDR3 sequence reads: CASSQARGGNYGYTF. In DNA form, the CDR3 reads TGTGCCAGCAGCCAAGCCCGCGGGGGCAACTATGGCTACACCTTC.

This clonotype showed up many times. The V gene is TRBV9, the J gene TRBJ2-7; no definite D call. The germline CDR1 and CDR2 sequences are SGDLS and YYNGEE. V lost 0 bases, J lost 3 bases, and 13 bases lay in between. The CDR3 length is 15 residues. The DNA for the CDR3 is TGTGCCAGCAGCGTAGGGGCAGAAGCCTACTACGAGCAGTACTTC. It translates to CASSVGAEAYYEQYF.

Ten or more counts support this clonotype. This chain joins TRBV20-1 and TRBJ2-7, with D perhaps matching TRBD2 (6 bases). V was clipped by 5 bases and J by 3 bases, with 17 bases between them. Germline V gene lookup returns CDR1 DFQATT and CDR2 SNEGSKA (reference sequence). The CDR3 totals 14 residues. The CDR3 sequence: CSASNDVGGYEQYF. CDR3 bases: TGCAGTGCTTCCAACGACGTCGGGGGCTACGAGCAGTACTTC.

The rearrangement links TRBV29-1 to TRBJ2-1, with D possibly TRBD1 on 6 matching bases. Per the germline V gene, CDR1 is SQVTM and CDR2 is ANQGSEA. V lost 7 bases and J lost 4, with 8 bases in between. The CDR3 contains 11 residues. The CDR3 here is CSGRGYNEQFF. The CDR3 nucleotides are TGCAGCGGCAGGGGTTACAATGAGCAGTTCTTC.

This clonotype has at least ten counts. This chain links TRBV20-1 with TRBJ2-2; 7 nucleotides match TRBD2. The CDR3 is 14 residues long. Germline values: CDR1 DFQATT, CDR2 SNEGSKA (reference sequence). With V trimmed by 6 bases and J by 0 bases, 4 bases remained unmatched. CDR3 sequence: CSALGTTNTGELFF. The CDR3 DNA sequence: TGCAGTGCACTCGGGACTACGAACACCGGGGAGCTGTTTTTT.